These T cell receptor beta chains were read from a single sample in a study of cytomegalovirus exposure and HLA in healthy donors. This table comes from immunoSEQ multiplex PCR, and its TCRdb copy is limited to in-frame clones, with some not included. Of 100,000 to 120,000 clones listed, approximately 82% are singletons. The sample was PBMCs. All receptors come from a man aged 25 to 45 in good health and CMV-seropositive. The CDR3 runs from the conserved cysteine through the conserved F or W. The order of the fields is J gene, D gene, V gene, clone size, CDR3 length, CDR3 protein. The D gene is left open where the match is weak. Only part of the rows carry a size: once, few, many, or a class if the clone is expanded.

>.|TRBD1|TRBV6-5|few|14
CASSASGTAYEQYF
>TRBJ1-5|.|TRBV6-6|once|15
CASSYSLQGKQPQHF
>TRBJ2-5|TRBD2|TRBV10-3|.|15
CAISATSGFQETQYF
>TRBJ1-2|TRBD1|TRBV4-2|.|16
CASSQTPGQYNYGYTF
>TRBJ1-2|.|TRBV18|.|14
CASSPYGGNYGYTF
>TRBJ1-1|.|TRBV7-8|.|12
CASSSVERGAFF
>TRBJ2-7|.|TRBV7-3|.|15
CASSLTGKGPYEQYF
>TRBJ1-2|.|TRBV7-9|.|14
CASSHTTSYYGYTF
>TRBJ2-7|TRBD1|TRBV6-5|.|13
CASRRTGAYEQYF
>TRBJ2-7|TRBD1|TRBV5-6|few|15
CASSLVDRETYEQYF
>TRBJ2-3|.|TRBV11-2|.|16
CASSLSGGPSTDTQYF
>TRBJ2-2|.|TRBV7-2|.|16
CASSFLGGGATGELFF
>.|TRBD1|TRBV7-7|.|13
CASSTQGASEQYF
>.|TRBD1|TRBV28|.|14
CASSPTGLGLEQYF
>TRBJ1-4|.|TRBV9|.|18
CASSVGSGWGGTNEKLFF
>TRBJ1-4|.|TRBV15|.|15
CATSRGGWGDEKLFF
>.|.|TRBV7-6|.|15
CASSLGPGQSYEQYF
>TRBJ2-7|TRBD1|TRBV18|.|15
CASSRQGSEIYEQYF
>TRBJ1-1|.|TRBV15|.|15
CATSKEAGMNTEAFF
>TRBJ1-6|.|TRBV28|.|14
CASTFVQAGSPLHF
>TRBJ2-7|.|TRBV6-1|.|14
CASSPLGRRVEQYF
>TRBJ1-3|.|TRBV4-3|.|16
CASSHPPGGTTNTIYF
>TRBJ2-7|.|TRBV5-1|.|14
CASSLEQESYEQYF
>TRBJ2-7|.|TRBV9|.|15
CASSVLGGTPYEQYF
>TRBJ2-5|TRBD2|TRBV5-4|.|14
CASSSPGLAETQYF
>TRBJ1-2|.|TRBV28|.|11
CATQMNYGYTF
>TRBJ2-1|TRBD2|TRBV30|.|14
CAWGRGAAYNEQFF
>TRBJ1-1|TRBD1|TRBV5-1|.|15
CASSSQTGTNTEAFF
>TRBJ1-2|.|TRBV28|.|16
CASSPSGGRMIYGYTF
>TRBJ2-3|.|TRBV9|once|14
CASSVVGGPDTQYF
>TRBJ2-7|TRBD1|TRBV10-2|.|14
CASQPDRPLGEQYF
>TRBJ2-7|TRBD2|TRBV9|few|15
CASSASGTTAYEQYF
>TRBJ1-5|.|TRBV10-3|.|13
CASNRGLNQPQHF
>TRBJ1-2|TRBD1|TRBV7-9|.|15
CASSLAGDRGYGYTF
>TRBJ2-5|TRBD1|TRBV5-1|.|15
CASRTAGTGRETQYF
>TRBJ1-1|TRBD1|TRBV27|.|12
CASSLAQGAAFF
>TRBJ2-7|TRBD1|TRBV10-3|.|14
CAISAGQGRGEQYF
>TRBJ2-7|TRBD1|TRBV5-6|.|14
CASSPGTGWYEQYF
>TRBJ2-3|TRBD2|TRBV27|.|17
CASRELAGTSGTDTQYF
>TRBJ1-2|.|TRBV18|.|16
CASSPDRSRDPYGYTF
>TRBJ2-1|TRBD2|TRBV9|.|14
CASSAAGTTNEQFF
>TRBJ1-4|TRBD1|TRBV6-1|.|16
CASSEEGGRGNEKLFF
>TRBJ2-2|.|TRBV5-6|.|18
CASSLGQVRAGNTGELFF
>TRBJ1-2|TRBD1|TRBV29-1|few|12
CSVDRGLNGYTF
>TRBJ1-3|TRBD1|TRBV4-3|.|18
CASSQMSGTGGSGNTIYF
>TRBJ2-3|.|TRBV21-1|once|19
CASRRLNGAGGANTDTQYF
>TRBJ1-5|.|TRBV28|.|13
CASSPRGNQPQHF
>TRBJ1-2|TRBD1|TRBV27|.|15
CASSMGQGALSGYTF
>TRBJ2-6|TRBD1|TRBV15|few|18
CATSRDLQGTSGANVLTF
>TRBJ2-7|TRBD1|TRBV2|.|13
CASSADRGYEQYF
>TRBJ1-2|.|TRBV30|.|13
CASQLGGRSGYTF
>TRBJ1-6|TRBD1|TRBV4-3|.|16
CASSQELGQVYSPLHF
>TRBJ2-1|TRBD2|TRBV2|.|16
CASSGSGGNSYNEQFF
>TRBJ1-2|.|TRBV5-1|once|16
CASSQETGWRSYGYTF
>TRBJ2-5|.|TRBV18|.|13
CASSPGYQETQYF